The 10 T cell receptor beta chains below were found in one sample sequenced in a study of cytomegalovirus exposure and HLA in healthy donors. Only in-frame clones appear in the TCRdb table, and some are missing; sequencing was by immunoSEQ multiplex PCR. In the table there are approximately 73,000 clones, roughly 95% of which are singletons. The sequencing input was PBMCs. Every receptor here comes from a man between 18 and 35 years old in good health and CMV-seronegative.

The chain is built from TRBV28 and TRBJ1-2; D remains unclear. V was cut by 2 bases and J by 0 bases, with 19 bases left in between. The CDR3 is 18 residues long. Germline loops: CDR1 MDHEN, CDR2 SYDVKM. CDR3 coding DNA: TGTGCCAGCAGTTTAAATTATCGGGTTAGTGCGGCTAACTATGGCTACACCTTC. This gives the protein CASSLNYRVSAANYGYTF.

The gene calls are TRBV9 and TRBJ1-2; 9 bases are shared with TRBD1. V lost 3 bases and J lost 7; bases outside the gene matches: 13. The CDR3 totals 16 residues. CDR1 SGDLS and CDR2 YYNGEE come from the germline V gene. CDR3 sequence (DNA): TGTGCCAGCAGCGCCTTCCTGGGGGGACAGGGAAGTGGCTACACCTTC. Its translation is CASSAFLGGQGSGYTF.

The CDR3 coding sequence is TGTGCCAGCTCACCACCGGGCAGGGCAGGATACGAGCAGTACTTC. The encoded protein is CASSPPGRAGYEQYF. This chain uses TRBV18 with TRBJ2-7; a weak D match, TRBD1 (5 bases). CDR1 is KGHSH, CDR2 LQKENI, per germline. The CDR3 is made up of 15 amino acids. Trimming stripped 0 bases from V and 4 bases from J, with 13 bases between.

The V and J genes are TRBV27 and TRBJ1-5; D unclear. In germline, CDR1 is MNHEY, CDR2 SMNVEV (reference sequence). The V gene lost 5 bases and the J gene lost 8 bases, with 16 bases spanning the gap. This CDR3 is built from 14 residues. The CDR3 nucleotides read TGTGCCAGCAGTCCAACCCGAGGGAACGAGCCCCAGCATTTT. Its protein product is CASSPTRGNEPQHF.

The rearrangement links TRBV29-1 to TRBJ1-4; D is uncertain. This CDR3 is 15 amino acids long. Germline V lookup: CDR1 SQVTM, CDR2 ANQGSEA. Trimming removed 7 bases at V and 8 bases at J, with 23 bases between. DNA of the CDR3: TGCAGCGCCGCCCCGGGAAATTGGCCGGACGAAAAACTGTTTTTT. This gives the protein CSAAPGNWPDEKLFF.

The chain recombines TRBV6-1 with TRBJ1-3, with TRBD1 as a possible D gene (6 bases). Germline-derived CDR1 and CDR2 are MNHNS and SASEGT. V was pared by 1 base and J by 0 bases, with 10 bases between. The CDR3 is 16 amino acids. CDR3 nucleotide sequence: TGTGCCAGCAGTGAAGTCCGGACAGCCTCTGGAAACACCATATATTTT. This sequence encodes CASSEVRTASGNTIYF.

This clone was recorded once. The chain is built from TRBV11-2 and TRBJ2-7, with TRBD2 identical over 7 bases. The CDR3 is 15 amino acids. CDR1 and CDR2 from the germline V gene are SGHAT and FQNNGV. V gave up 0 bases and J gave up 1 base; unmatched junction bases: 3. Written as DNA, the CDR3 is TGTGCCAGCAGCTTAGACTGGGGGGGATCCTACGAGCAGTACTTC. It translates to CASSLDWGGSYEQYF. Together with reference TRBV11-2 and TRBJ2-7, the CDR3 gives the full variable domain: EAGVAQSPRYKIIEKRQSVAFWCNPISGHATLYWYQQILGQGPKLLIQFQNNGVVDDSQLPKDRFSAERLKGVDSTLKIQPAKLEDSAVYLCASSLDWGGSYEQYFGPGTRLTVT.

This chain connects TRBV18 to TRBJ1-5, with TRBD1 identical over 7 bases. This CDR3 spans 15 amino acids. CDR1 and CDR2 (germline): KGHSH, LQKENI. Trimming at V came to 5 bases and at J to 5 bases, leaving 9 bases not matched to a gene. The CDR3 DNA is TGTGCCAGCTCAAAGGACAGGATTGGAGATCAGCCCCAGCATTTT. It translates to CASSKDRIGDQPQHF.

The chain recombines TRBV6-5 with TRBJ1-1; tentative D call: TRBD1 (6 bases). V lost 4 bases to trimming and J lost 5 bases, with 8 bases between them. Germline V gene data show CDR1 as MNHEY and CDR2 as SVGAGI. The CDR3 consists of 12 residues. The CDR3 spells CASSSGQTEAFF. DNA of the CDR3: TGTGCCAGCAGTTCCGGACAGACTGAAGCTTTCTTT.

The chain is built from TRBV28 and TRBJ1-5, with a weak D call TRBD1 (6 bases). Germline CDR1 reads MDHEN; CDR2 reads SYDVKM. The CDR3 runs to 15 residues. The V gene lost 4 bases and the J gene lost 4 bases, with 14 bases spanning the gap. CDR3 nucleotides: TGTGCCAGCAGTTGGAACATCGGGACAAATCAGCCCCAGCATTTT. This codes for CASSWNIGTNQPQHF.